This T cell receptor (beta chain) was identified during a study of tumor-infiltrating lymphocytes in localized non-small cell lung cancer. This table comes from immunoSEQ multiplex PCR, and its TCRdb copy is limited to in-frame clones, with some not included. The sample includes 6,500 to 7,000 clones, about 79% of them seen just once. Specimen: uninvolved lung tissue not adjacent to the tumor. This clonotype originated in a human donor with non-small cell lung cancer.

CDR3 sequence reads: CASSPNPSVANTGELFF. CDR3 nucleotide sequence: TGTGCCAGCAGCCCTAATCCTAGCGTGGCGAACACCGGGGAGCTGTTTTTT. V and J are TRBV7-3 and TRBJ2-2; the D gene is possibly TRBD2 (6 bases). The CDR3 totals 17 residues. V dropped 5 bases and J dropped 0 bases, with 16 bases sitting between them. Germline V gene sequence: CDR1 SGHTA, CDR2 FQGTGA.